The 5 T cell receptor beta chains given below trace back to one sample, sequenced in a study of response to subunit inactivated influenza vaccine. TCRdb reanalysed the RT-PCR reads using MiXCR and keeps one entry per CDR3 protein. The table shows about 520,000 distinct CDR3 sequences, with approximately 7.8% occurring only once. Sequencing used PBMCs from blood, obtained about 23 months after vaccination. Receptors were obtained from a man in his fifties or sixties who received an inactivated influenza vaccine.

This sequence joins TRBV20-1 and TRBJ2-3; 7 nucleotides align to TRBD1. The CDR3 has 15 residues. V shed 4 bases and J 5 bases; nucleotides not matched to a gene: 12. The germline V gene has CDR1 DFQATT and CDR2 SNEGSKA (reference sequence). The CDR3 spells CSAKAPPGQKDTQYF. CDR3 bases: TGCAGTGCTAAAGCACCTCCGGGACAGAAAGATACGCAGTATTTT.

This clonotype was picked up many times. This chain uses TRBV25-1 with TRBJ1-5; 7 positions match TRBD1. The germline gives CDR1 MGHDK, CDR2 SYGVNS. The CDR3 runs 13 residues. The V segment lost 8 bases and the J segment 3 bases; nucleotides outside the gene matches: 4. The DNA of the CDR3 is TGTGCCAGCCAAGGGACAGACAATCAGCCCCAGCATTTT. This encodes CASQGTDNQPQHF. Variable domain in full (rest from reference TRBV25-1 and TRBJ1-5): EADIYQTPRYLVIGTGKKITLECSQTMGHDKMYWYQQDPGMELHLIHYSYGVNSTEKGDLSSESTVSRIRTEHFPLTLESARPSHTSQYLCASQGTDNQPQHFGDGTRLSIL.

Many counts were recorded for this clonotype. The CDR3 is CASSFDVSSYEQYF. CDR3 DNA sequence: TGTGCCAGCAGTTTTGACGTAAGCTCCTACGAGCAGTACTTC. The rearrangement links TRBV12-3 or TRBV12-4 to TRBJ2-7; D unclear. The CDR3 length is 14 residues. Trimming removed 3 bases at V and 0 bases at J, with 9 bases between.

The genes are TRBV4-2 and TRBJ1-3, with unresolved D. Trimming took off 2 bases at V and 1 base at J, with 12 bases between the two ends. This CDR3 has 16 amino acids. Germline CDR1 LGHNA, CDR2 YNFKEQ. The CDR3 sequence is CASSQQMTASGNTIYF. In DNA, the CDR3 is TGTGCCAGCAGCCAACAAATGACCGCATCTGGAAACACCATATATTTT.

V usage is TRBV4-3 and J usage is TRBJ2-2; D is ambiguous. The CDR3 consists of 14 residues. Trimming cost V 1 base and J 8 bases, with 11 bases left between them. Looked up from germline, CDR1 is LGHNA and CDR2 is YSLEER. As DNA, the CDR3 is TGCGCCAGCAGCCAAGGACCTAAGTATGGGGAGCTGTTTTTT. Protein: CASSQGPKYGELFF.